These 26 T cell receptor beta chains originate from one sample sequenced in a study of response to subunit inactivated influenza vaccine. TCRdb called the RT-PCR reads again in MiXCR, with one record for every CDR3 protein. Here the sample spans some 800,000 distinct CDR3 sequences, 21% being singletons. Specimen: PBMCs from blood, collected around 5 days after vaccination. These receptors all come from a man in his fifties or sixties who received an inactivated influenza vaccine.

This clonotype was detected only once. The chain links TRBV5-6 to TRBJ2-1; 7 bases agree with TRBD2. J was trimmed by 6 bases and V by 0 bases; bases with no gene match: 6. The CDR3 is 15 amino acids. Germline-derived CDR1 and CDR2 are SGHDT and YYEEEE. The CDR3 protein is CASSLVGLGGNEQFF. In DNA form, the CDR3 reads TGTGCCAGCAGCTTGGTAGGACTAGGCGGCAATGAGCAGTTCTTC.

This chain joins TRBV11-2 and TRBJ1-2; D remains ambiguous. The CDR3 is 13 residues long. Trimming removed 5 bases at V and 6 bases at J, with 13 bases between. Germline lookup yields CDR1 SGHAT and CDR2 FQNNGV. The CDR3 DNA is TGTGCCAGCAGCCCACGGGCAGGACATGGCTACACCTTC. This translates into CASSPRAGHGYTF. The whole variable domain, filled in from reference TRBV11-2 and TRBJ1-2, reads EAGVAQSPRYKIIEKRQSVAFWCNPISGHATLYWYQQILGQGPKLLIQFQNNGVVDDSQLPKDRFSAERLKGVDSTLKIQPAKLEDSAVYLCASSPRAGHGYTFGSGTRLTVV.

This clonotype came up a few times. The J gene is TRBJ1-1, the V gene TRBV19, with 9 positions matching TRBD1. The V segment lost 0 bases and the J segment 5 bases; nucleotides outside the gene matches: 1. The CDR3 runs to 14 residues. Germline CDR1 and CDR2: LNHDA and SQIVND (reference sequence). The CDR3 bases are TGTGCCAGTAGTATAGAGGACAGGGGAACTGAAGCTTTCTTT. This sequence encodes CASSIEDRGTEAFF.

This clonotype was seen more than once but under ten times. This rearrangement joins TRBV5-5 to TRBJ2-6; no definite D call. Trimming cost V 4 bases and J 12 bases, with 11 bases left between them. This CDR3 has 12 amino acids. CDR1 and CDR2 (germline): SGHKS, YYEKEE (reference sequence). CDR3 residues: CASSLEGPVLTF. CDR3 DNA sequence: TGTGCCAGCAGCCTAGAAGGTCCCGTCCTGACTTTC.

This clonotype was counted a few times. This rearrangement joins TRBV5-6 to TRBJ2-3; D is ambiguous. The germline CDR1 and CDR2 sequences are SGHDT and YYEEEE. Trimming shortened V by 0 bases and J by 0 bases, and 8 bases separated the two germline ends. There are 15 residues in the CDR3. The CDR3 is CASSLGSSSTDTQYF. DNA for the CDR3: TGTGCCAGCAGCTTGGGATCCTCTAGCACAGATACGCAGTATTTT.

This clonotype has just a few counts. The chain employs TRBV11-2 and TRBJ2-5, with D tentatively TRBD1 (6 bases). Germline V lookup: CDR1 SGHAT, CDR2 FQNNGV. CDR3 size: 18 residues. The V and J ends lost 0 bases and 10 bases respectively, with 27 bases between them. The CDR3, as DNA: TGTGCCAGCAGCTTAGAGGCTAGTATCAGGGGCCCGGAAGGGGACCAGTACTTC. Protein: CASSLEASIRGPEGDQYF.

This clonotype has only a few counts. This sequence joins TRBV4-3 and TRBJ2-2, with D hard to call. This CDR3 is 16 amino acids long. CDR1 and CDR2 from the germline V gene are LGHNA and YSLEER. With 0 bases removed from V and 3 bases from J, the gap between germline ends came to 11 bases. The CDR3 sequence is CASSQDIAQYTGELFF. In DNA, the CDR3 is TGCGCCAGCAGCCAAGATATCGCACAGTACACCGGGGAGCTGTTTTTT.

The sample holds a few counts of this clonotype. The V gene is TRBV6-5, the J gene TRBJ2-1, with D tentatively TRBD2 (7 bases). Trimming removed 2 bases at V and 8 bases at J, with 22 bases between. The CDR3 contains 17 residues. Germline CDR1 reads MNHEY; CDR2 reads SVGAGI. The CDR3 DNA sequence: TGTGCCAGCAGTTACCAAGGGCCGTCGGGGGGCGTATATGAGCAGTTCTTC. Its protein product is CASSYQGPSGGVYEQFF.

CDR3 sequence: CASRPGLYLMKGQFF. The DNA of the CDR3 is TGTGCCAGCAGGCCGGGACTATACTTAATGAAAGGGCAGTTCTTC. J is TRBJ2-1 and V is TRBV6-1; 7 bases are shared with TRBD2. Germline-derived CDR1 and CDR2 are MNHNS and SASEGT. Trimming took 6 bases from V and 12 from J; bases not matched to a gene: 17. The CDR3 runs to 15 residues.

In this sample, this clonotype turned up a few times. V and J are TRBV10-3 and TRBJ2-1; no clear D gene. The V end lost 3 bases, the J end lost 7 bases, and 4 bases lay between the germline ends. The CDR3 spans 11 residues. CDR1 is ENHRY and CDR2 is SYGVKD in the germline V gene. The CDR3 region is CAISELNEQFF. In DNA, the CDR3 is TGTGCCATCAGTGAATTAAATGAGCAGTTCTTC.

The genes are TRBV7-6 and TRBJ1-1, with D maybe TRBD1 (5 bases). This CDR3 is 15 amino acids long. V was trimmed by 4 bases and J by 2 bases, leaving 14 bases between them. Germline assignment: CDR1 SGHVS and CDR2 FNYEAQ. This chain's CDR3 is CASSSWDHSNTEAFF. The CDR3 coding sequence is TGTGCCAGCAGCTCGTGGGACCACTCAAACACTGAAGCTTTCTTT.

The gene calls are TRBV3-1 and TRBJ2-6; 7 nucleotides match TRBD1. Germline CDR1 is LGHDT and CDR2 is YNNKEL (reference sequence). Losses at the gene ends were 5 bases for V and 4 bases for J; bases not matched to a gene: 11. This CDR3 has 17 amino acids. CDR3 in amino acids: CASSSWTGGTGANVLTF. CDR3 nucleotides: TGTGCCAGCAGCTCTTGGACAGGTGGGACCGGGGCCAACGTCCTGACTTTC. Filled out from reference TRBV3-1 and TRBJ2-6, the complete variable domain reads DTAVSQTPKYLVTQMGNDKSIKCEQNLGHDTMYWYKQDSKKFLKIMFSYNNKELIINETVPNRFSPKSPDKAHLNLHINSLELGDSAVYFCASSSWTGGTGANVLTFGAGSRLTVL.

The chain links TRBV29-1 to TRBJ2-5; 9 positions match TRBD1. V gave up 7 bases and J gave up 4 bases; unmatched junction bases: 4. This CDR3 comprises 12 residues. CDR1 and CDR2 (germline): SQVTM, ANQGSEA. In nucleotides, the CDR3 is TGCAGCGCAGACAGGGGGGGAGAGACCCAGTACTTC. Its translation: CSADRGGETQYF. The variable domain in full, with the rest retrieved from reference TRBV29-1 and TRBJ2-5, is SAVISQKPSRDICQRGTSLTIQCQVDSQVTMMFWYRQQPGQSLTLIATANQGSEATYESGFVIDKFPISRPNLTFSTLTVSNMSPEDSSIYLCSADRGGETQYFGPGTRLLVL.

The chain employs TRBV27 and TRBJ1-2; the match to TRBD1 covers 7 bases. V lost 4 bases, J lost 7 bases, and 9 bases stayed unmatched. Germline assignment: CDR1 MNHEY and CDR2 SMNVEV (reference sequence). This CDR3 has 14 amino acids. The CDR3, as DNA: TGTGCCAGCAGTTCGACGGACAGGCTTTCTGGCTACACCTTC. Translating gives CASSSTDRLSGYTF.

This clonotype was recorded a few times. The chain recombines TRBV6-5 with TRBJ2-7; a possible D gene is TRBD2 (6 bases). V lost 2 bases, J lost 0 bases, and 11 bases lay in between. Germline V gives CDR1 MNHEY, CDR2 SVGAGI. There are 15 residues in the CDR3. This CDR3 is CASSYRDSFSYEQYF. CDR3 sequence (DNA): TGTGCCAGCAGTTACCGGGACTCTTTCTCCTACGAGCAGTACTTC.

This clonotype was observed a handful of times. The genes are TRBV5-6 and TRBJ2-4; maybe TRBD2 (5 bases). Trimming removed 7 bases at V and 2 bases at J, with 19 bases between. The CDR3 has 16 amino acids. Germline V lookup: CDR1 SGHDT, CDR2 YYEEEE. In DNA, the CDR3 is TGTGCCAGCGCCCCCCCGGGTCGGGGAACCAAAAACATTCAGTACTTC. This sequence encodes CASAPPGRGTKNIQYF.

The genes are TRBV29-1 and TRBJ2-1, with D perhaps matching TRBD2 (6 bases). Deletions cut 7 bases from V and 3 bases from J, with 13 bases between. Germline CDR1 and CDR2: SQVTM and ANQGSEA. The CDR3 runs to 13 residues. As DNA, the CDR3 is TGCAGCGCCTCGGGACTGGGCTACAATGAGCAGTTCTTC. Translating gives CSASGLGYNEQFF.

The CDR3 DNA follows: TGTGCCTGGAGCACCGGGGCCTACGAGCAGTACTTC. Translating it yields CAWSTGAYEQYF. The rearrangement joins TRBV30 to TRBJ2-7; maybe TRBD2 (5 bases). The CDR3 extends over 12 amino acids. The germline gives CDR1 GTSNPN, CDR2 SVGIG (reference sequence). V lost 3 bases, J lost 2 bases, and 8 bases lay in between.

The table lists this clonotype with many counts. The chain employs TRBV15 and TRBJ2-7; D call uncertain. The CDR3 totals 10 residues. Per the germline V gene, CDR1 is LNHNV and CDR2 is YYDKDF (reference sequence). Trimming cost V 6 bases and J 4 bases, with 4 bases left between them. The CDR3 nucleotides are TGTGCCACCAGGGGTTACGAGCAGTACTTC. Its translation is CATRGYEQYF.

The chain employs TRBV4-1 and TRBJ2-7; 7 positions agree with TRBD1. Germline CDR1 reads MGHRA; CDR2 reads YSYEKL. The junction had 11 bases not matched to a gene; V was cut back by 4 bases and J by 5 bases. The CDR3 runs to 15 residues. CDR3 sequence (DNA): TGCGCCAGCAGCCGGCGACAGGGTGGAGGAAACGAGCAGTACTTC. Encoded protein: CASSRRQGGGNEQYF.

The chain employs TRBV28 and TRBJ2-3; the D gene is possibly TRBD2 (6 bases). Trimming left V 3 bases short and J 0 bases short, with 16 bases between. Germline lookup yields CDR1 MDHEN and CDR2 SYDVKM. CDR3 length: 17 residues. CDR3 residues: CASSFLTGRESTDTQYF. CDR3 DNA: TGTGCCAGCAGTTTTTTAACGGGGCGGGAAAGCACAGATACGCAGTATTTT. The full variable domain, rest sourced from reference TRBV28 and TRBJ2-3, is DVKVTQSSRYLVKRTGEKVFLECVQDMDHENMFWYRQDPGLGLRLIYFSYDVKMKEKGDIPEGYSVSREKKERFSLILESASTNQTSMYLCASSFLTGRESTDTQYFGPGTRLTVL.

This clonotype was observed a handful of times. The chain uses TRBV7-2 and TRBJ2-7; maybe TRBD1 (5 bases). Germline values: CDR1 SGHTA, CDR2 FQGNSA. Trimming pared 1 base from V and 0 bases from J, leaving 10 bases between. The CDR3 has 15 amino acids. DNA of the CDR3: TGTGCCAGCAGCTTAGGGGGCCCCATCTCCTACGAGCAGTACTTC. Translating it yields CASSLGGPISYEQYF.

A few counts support this clonotype. V gene TRBV4-3 combines with J gene TRBJ2-6; D may be TRBD1 (5 bases). Germline CDR1 reads LGHNA; CDR2 reads YSLEER. The CDR3 contains 18 residues. The V gene lost 0 bases and the J gene lost 4 bases, with 16 bases spanning the gap. CDR3 sequence: CASSQEGVGAWGANVLTF. DNA of the CDR3: TGCGCCAGCAGCCAAGAAGGGGTAGGGGCGTGGGGGGCCAACGTCCTGACTTTC.

This clonotype was detected only a few times. The CDR3 is CASSLEGSHREQYF. CDR3 nucleotides: TGCGCCAGCAGCTTGGAGGGCAGTCACAGGGAGCAGTACTTC. This rearrangement joins TRBV5-1 to TRBJ2-7, with TRBD1 as a possible D gene (5 bases). The germline V and J ends were trimmed by 0 bases and 7 bases, with 14 bases remaining between them. Germline CDR1 is SGHRS and CDR2 is YFSETQ. The length of the CDR3 is 14 residues.

This chain connects TRBV7-8 to TRBJ2-5; 7 positions agree with TRBD1. V shed 4 bases and J 4 bases; nucleotides not matched to a gene: 12. Germline CDR1 reads SGHVS; CDR2 reads FQNEAQ. The CDR3 sequence is 16 residues long. CDR3: CASSYNRDRTRETQYF. The CDR3 DNA sequence: TGTGCCAGCAGCTACAACCGGGACAGAACAAGAGAGACCCAGTACTTC.

V is TRBV28 and J is TRBJ2-5; 9 nucleotides line up with TRBD1. The germline gives CDR1 MDHEN, CDR2 SYDVKM. V lost 6 bases and J lost 5; bases outside the gene matches: 4. The CDR3 extends over 13 amino acids. The CDR3 DNA sequence: TGTGCCAGCAGACTACAGGGGGCCGAGACCCAGTACTTC. Protein: CASRLQGAETQYF.